This T cell receptor beta chain was profiled in a study of blood T cell repertoires in COVID-19. Germline V CDR1 and CDR2: KGHSH, LQKENI. The CDR3 runs to 12 residues. V lost 2 bases and J 4 bases, leaving 6 bases between the germline ends. This clone was picked up a small number of times. Distinct nucleotide sequences in the sample also encode this CDR3. Method: immunoSEQ multiplex PCR; TCRdb's copy keeps in-frame clones and lacks some. The sample carries tens of thousands of clones, 86% recorded once. The sequence was obtained from a human donor in a cohort sampled during active COVID-19. The genes are TRBV18 and TRBJ2-7, with D perhaps matching TRBD2 (5 bases). The specimen sequenced was peripheral blood. For the CDR3, the DNA is TGTGCCAGCTCACCAGGAGGATACGAGCAGTACTTC. Translating gives CASSPGGYEQYF.